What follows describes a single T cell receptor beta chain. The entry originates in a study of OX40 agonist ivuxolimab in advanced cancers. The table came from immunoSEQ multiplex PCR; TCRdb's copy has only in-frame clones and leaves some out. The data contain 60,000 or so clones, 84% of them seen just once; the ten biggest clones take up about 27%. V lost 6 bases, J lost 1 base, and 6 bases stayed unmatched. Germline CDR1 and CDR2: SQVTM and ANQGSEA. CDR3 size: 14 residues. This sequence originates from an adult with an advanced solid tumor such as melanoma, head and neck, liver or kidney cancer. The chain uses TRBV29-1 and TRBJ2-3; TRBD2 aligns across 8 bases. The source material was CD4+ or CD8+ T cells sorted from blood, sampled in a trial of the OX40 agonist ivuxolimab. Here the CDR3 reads CSVRRRGGTDTQYF. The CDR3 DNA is TGCAGCGTCAGACGGCGGGGGGGCACAGATACGCAGTATTTT.